The next 23 T cell receptor beta chains were all read from a single sample in a study of T cells in tumors and immune-related adverse events (dated by TCRdb to the early 2020s). Sample treatment or condition, as interpreted from the label and publication: nivolumab (PD-1 blockade) given before sampling. The method behind the library was the immunoSEQ multiplex PCR assay. The clones in this table, taken by TCRdb from immuneACCESS, are in-frame only. Not every clone is retained; where verified, under half of the shortfall comes from an unresolved V gene, and the cause of the rest is unknown. Counted in this sample were 6,500 to 10,000 clones; 94% of them appeared once. The ten largest make up roughly 2.2% of the sample. Sequencing was performed on lymph node tissue, taken from a patient treated with anti-PD-1 therapy. These TCRs come from a female donor with metastatic renal cell carcinoma.

The J gene is TRBJ2-1, the V gene TRBV5-5, with 11 bases that match TRBD1. This CDR3 spans 17 amino acids. CDR1 and CDR2 (germline): SGHKS, YYEKEE (reference sequence). J was trimmed by 6 bases and V by 3 bases; bases with no gene match: 11. Here the CDR3 reads CASSSGQGVRFRNEQFF. The CDR3 nucleotides are TGTGCCAGCAGCTCGGGACAGGGGGTAAGGTTTCGCAATGAGCAGTTCTTC.

The rearrangement links TRBV6-6 to TRBJ2-1; 10 nucleotides align to TRBD2. Germline values: CDR1 MNHNY, CDR2 SVGAGI (reference sequence). The CDR3 runs 14 residues. Losses at the gene ends were 8 bases for V and 8 bases for J; bases not matched to a gene: 9. This chain's CDR3 is CASRKREGQDEQFF. Written as DNA, the CDR3 is TGTGCCAGCCGTAAGCGGGAGGGCCAGGATGAGCAGTTCTTC.

The V gene is TRBV11-3, the J gene TRBJ2-6, with D possibly matching TRBD2 (6 bases). CDR3 length: 15 amino acids. Per germline, CDR1 SGHNT and CDR2 YENEEA. The ends were cut back, 5 bases at V and 3 bases at J, with 11 bases in the middle. The CDR3 here is CASSPGVGGANVLTF. In DNA form, the CDR3 reads TGTGCCAGCAGCCCGGGGGTTGGTGGGGCCAACGTCCTGACTTTC. The full variable domain, its missing parts supplied by reference TRBV11-3 and TRBJ2-6, is EAGVVQSPRYKIIEKKQPVAFWCNPISGHNTLYWYLQNLGQGPELLIRYENEEAVDDSQLPKDRFSAERLKGVDSTLKIQPAELGDSAVYLCASSPGVGGANVLTFGAGSRLTVL.

The chain recombines TRBV2 with TRBJ1-1; a weak D match, TRBD1 (5 bases). The length of the CDR3 is 14 residues. The germline V and J ends were trimmed by 2 bases and 4 bases, with 11 bases remaining between them. Germline V gene sequence: CDR1 SNHLY, CDR2 FYNNEI. The CDR3 sequence is CASSEQGGGTEAFF. The DNA of the CDR3 is TGTGCCAGCAGTGAACAGGGTGGAGGCACTGAAGCTTTCTTT.

The rearrangement uses TRBV28 and TRBJ2-4; possibly TRBD1 for D (6 bases). There are 18 residues in the CDR3. V dropped 5 bases and J dropped 0 bases, with 20 bases sitting between them. Germline-derived CDR1 and CDR2 are MDHEN and SYDVKM. The CDR3 loop reads CASSKYGQIQLAKNIQYF. The CDR3 DNA reads as TGTGCCAGCAGTAAATACGGACAGATACAGCTAGCCAAAAACATTCAGTACTTC.

A single count supports this clone. The CDR3 loop reads CASSPPWGETQYF. In DNA form, the CDR3 reads TGTGCCAGCAGCCCTCCTTGGGGAGAGACCCAGTACTTC. The chain uses TRBV7-9 and TRBJ2-5; D unclear. Trimming removed 5 bases from V and 4 bases from J, with 11 bases in between. This CDR3 has 13 residues. From germline, CDR1 is SEHNR and CDR2 FQNEAQ (reference sequence).

The genes are TRBV15 and TRBJ2-4; the match to TRBD2 covers 7 bases. After removal of 1 base from V and 4 bases from J, the junction contained 7 bases not matched to a gene. Germline-derived CDR1 and CDR2 are LNHNV and YYDKDF (reference sequence). The CDR3 covers 16 residues. The CDR3 here is CATSRVAASGKNIQYF. The CDR3 DNA follows: TGTGCCACCAGCAGAGTCGCGGCTAGCGGTAAAAACATTCAGTACTTC.

The rearrangement joins TRBV5-1 to TRBJ2-2, with D possibly matching TRBD2 (5 bases). Trimming shortened V by 7 bases and J by 4 bases, and 17 bases separated the two germline ends. The CDR3 has 15 residues. The germline V gene has CDR1 SGHRS and CDR2 YFSETQ. DNA of the CDR3: TGCGCCAGCTCGGGAATCGGGGAGCTCACCGGGGAGCTGTTTTTT. It yields the protein CASSGIGELTGELFF.

The chain couples TRBV6-6 to TRBJ2-5, with 9 bases lining up with TRBD1. From germline, CDR1 is MNHNY and CDR2 SVGAGI (reference sequence). V trimming: 5 bases; J trimming: 4 bases; junction bases outside the gene matches: 11. The CDR3 length is 16 residues. This CDR3 reads CASSKKQGAGGETQYF. The CDR3 DNA is TGTGCCAGCAGTAAAAAACAGGGGGCTGGTGGAGAGACCCAGTACTTC.

The chain joins TRBV5-5 to TRBJ2-6; D is perhaps TRBD2 (5 bases). Germline CDR1 and CDR2: SGHKS and YYEKEE (reference sequence). The V and J ends lost 6 bases and 2 bases respectively, with 24 bases between them. CDR3 length: 19 amino acids. CDR3 sequence (DNA): TGTGCCAGCACCCGTCAAGCACCTACAACGAGGGCTGGGGCCAACGTCCTGACTTTC. Protein sequence: CASTRQAPTTRAGANVLTF. Full variable domain (outside the CDR3, taken from reference TRBV5-5 and TRBJ2-6): DAGVTQSPTHLIKTRGQQVTLRCSPISGHKSVSWYQQVLGQGPQFIFQYYEKEERGRGNFPDRFSARQFPNYSSELNVNALLLGDSALYLCASTRQAPTTRAGANVLTFGAGSRLTVL.

CDR3 amino acids: CASSPDRYTDTQYF. CDR3 in DNA: TGTGCCAGCAGCCCGGACCGATACACAGATACGCAGTATTTT. The V call is TRBV7-9, the J call TRBJ2-3; D remains ambiguous. From germline, CDR1 is SEHNR and CDR2 FQNEAQ (reference sequence). The CDR3 loop spans 14 amino acids. V lost 5 bases and J 2 bases, leaving 11 bases between the germline ends.

The chain carries TRBV6-5 and TRBJ2-5, with D possibly TRBD1 on 6 matching bases. This CDR3 region has 15 residues. CDR1 MNHEY and CDR2 SVGAGI come from the germline V gene. V was shortened by 4 bases and J by 1 base, with 13 bases between the two germline ends. CDR3 bases: TGTGCCAGCAGTTCTTCAGGGGTGGGCCAAGAGACCCAGTACTTC. This codes for CASSSSGVGQETQYF.

This rearrangement joins TRBV6-5 to TRBJ2-7, with TRBD1 matching 8 bases. The CDR3 consists of 15 residues. Germline CDR1 MNHEY, CDR2 SVGAGI. The trim removed 4 bases at V and 4 bases at J, leaving 9 bases unmatched. Here the CDR3 DNA reads TGTGCCAGCAGTTGGTCCAGGGGGCCTCTGTACGAGCAGTACTTC. It yields the protein CASSWSRGPLYEQYF.

This chain joins TRBV7-2 and TRBJ2-2, with D maybe TRBD1 (6 bases). The CDR3 is made up of 14 amino acids. V gave up 5 bases and J gave up 4 bases, with 11 bases separating them. Germline V gene sequence: CDR1 SGHTA, CDR2 FQGNSA. Here the CDR3 reads CASSATGLTGELFF. The CDR3 coding sequence is TGTGCCAGCAGCGCCACAGGGCTCACCGGGGAGCTGTTTTTT.

This rearrangement joins TRBV19 to TRBJ1-5; tentative D call: TRBD1 (6 bases). This CDR3 has 15 amino acids. Germline V gives CDR1 LNHDA, CDR2 SQIVND (reference sequence). Trimming took 6 bases from V and 7 from J, leaving 19 bases between them. The DNA for the CDR3 is TGTGCCAGTAGGCGACTCTACGATACAGGGCAGCCCCAGCATTTT. It encodes CASRRLYDTGQPQHF.

V is TRBV6-5 and J is TRBJ1-2; D is perhaps TRBD1 (5 bases). V was pared by 0 bases and J by 6 bases, with 11 bases between. The length of the CDR3 is 14 residues. Germline V lookup: CDR1 MNHEY, CDR2 SVGAGI. In DNA form, the CDR3 reads TGTGCCAGCAGTTACTCGCCGACAGCCGATGGCTACACCTTC. This sequence encodes CASSYSPTADGYTF.

This chain links TRBV15 with TRBJ2-6, with D possibly TRBD1 on 6 matching bases. The germline V gene has CDR1 LNHNV and CDR2 YYDKDF (reference sequence). With 0 bases removed from V and 0 bases from J, the gap between germline ends came to 12 bases. The CDR3 length is 18 residues. The CDR3: CATSRDFGTYSGANVLTF. Here the CDR3 DNA reads TGTGCCACCAGCAGAGACTTCGGGACATACTCTGGGGCCAACGTCCTGACTTTC.

This chain connects TRBV5-1 to TRBJ2-5; 7 nucleotides agree with TRBD1. The CDR3 consists of 14 residues. Germline trimming cut 0 bases from V and 8 bases from J; bases unmatched to any gene: 7. Germline lookup yields CDR1 SGHRS and CDR2 YFSETQ. The CDR3 is CASSLGQGSGTQYF. CDR3 sequence (DNA): TGCGCCAGCAGCTTGGGACAGGGATCAGGTACCCAGTACTTC.

The J gene is TRBJ2-5, the V gene TRBV29-1; TRBD1 agrees at 10 bases. This CDR3 has 11 residues. The germline CDR1 and CDR2 sequences are SQVTM and ANQGSEA. The CDR3 sequence: CTTGQGETQYF. CDR3 nucleotide sequence: TGCACCACGGGACAGGGGGAGACCCAGTACTTC. The variable domain in full, with the rest retrieved from reference TRBV29-1 and TRBJ2-5, is SAVISQKPSRDICQRGTSLTIQCQVDSQVTMMFWYRQQPGQSLTLIATANQGSEATYESGFVIDKFPISRPNLTFSTLTVSNMSPEDSSIYLCTTGQGETQYFGPGTRLLVL.

The chain is built from TRBV4-1 and TRBJ2-1, with 9 bases identical to TRBD2. Unmatched junction bases numbered 12, after V lost 4 bases and J lost 8 bases. This CDR3 contains 16 residues. Looked up from germline, CDR1 is MGHRA and CDR2 is YSYEKL. CDR3 sequence: CASSLVAGAVSYEQFF. DNA of the CDR3: TGCGCCAGCAGCCTCGTAGCGGGAGCGGTTTCTTATGAGCAGTTCTTC.

The chain links TRBV27 to TRBJ2-2; D may be TRBD1 (6 bases). Germline CDR1 is MNHEY and CDR2 is SMNVEV (reference sequence). Trimming stripped 6 bases from V and 6 bases from J, with 20 bases between. The CDR3 has 16 residues. DNA of the CDR3: TGTGCCAGCAGGGAATTTGCAGGGGATTTCGCCGGGGAGCTGTTTTTT. It is translated as CASREFAGDFAGELFF.

The chain couples TRBV7-6 to TRBJ2-1; 11 bases fit TRBD1. V lost 4 bases to trimming and J lost 4 bases; unmatched junction nucleotides: 12. CDR1 is SGHVS and CDR2 is FNYEAQ in the germline V gene. The CDR3 covers 18 residues. The CDR3 bases are TGTGCCAGCAGCTCCTGGACAGGGGGCGAGTTATCGTACAATGAGCAGTTCTTC. This codes for CASSSWTGGELSYNEQFF.

This chain joins TRBV19 and TRBJ1-2; 7 nucleotides match TRBD1. Germline CDR1 reads LNHDA; CDR2 reads SQIVND (reference sequence). J gave up 0 bases and V 4 bases, and 5 bases lay outside the gene matches. The CDR3 is 15 amino acids. Here the CDR3 reads CASSTQGEANYGYTF. CDR3 sequence (DNA): TGTGCCAGTAGTACTCAGGGGGAAGCTAACTATGGCTACACCTTC.